The source of this T cell receptor (beta chain) is a study of blood T cell repertoires in COVID-19. Study in general: Nucleic acid was either cDNA or gDNA, and it came from T cells, B-cell-depleted T cells, or PBMCs.

Participants were aged about 18 to 100 years from roughly 26 US areas. Cohorts were determined from participant-reported clinical history. Measured with immunoSEQ multiplex PCR; TCRdb has only the in-frame clones, and not every one. The table lists fewer than 350,000 clones, around 85% of them singletons. This receptor was obtained from a woman aged 50 to 60 who had recovered from COVID-19. Material: PBMCs or T cells enriched from blood (not recorded which).

The CDR3 nucleotides are TGTGCCAGCAGTGAAATCCCTAGCGGGAGGGCCTACAATGAGCAGTTCTTC. Encoded protein: CASSEIPSGRAYNEQFF. This sequence joins TRBV6-1 and TRBJ2-1; 12 bases fit TRBD2. V gave up 2 bases and J gave up 2 bases; unmatched junction bases: 4. This CDR3 spans 17 amino acids. Germline CDR1 reads MNHNS; CDR2 reads SASEGT.